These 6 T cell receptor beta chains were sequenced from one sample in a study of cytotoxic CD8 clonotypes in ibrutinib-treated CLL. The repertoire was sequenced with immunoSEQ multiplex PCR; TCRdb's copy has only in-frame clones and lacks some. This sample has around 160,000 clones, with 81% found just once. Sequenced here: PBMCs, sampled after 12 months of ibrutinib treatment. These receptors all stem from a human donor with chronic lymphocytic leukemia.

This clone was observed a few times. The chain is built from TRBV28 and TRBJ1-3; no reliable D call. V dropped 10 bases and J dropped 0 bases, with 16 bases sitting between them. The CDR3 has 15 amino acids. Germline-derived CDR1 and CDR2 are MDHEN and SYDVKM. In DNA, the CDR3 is TGTGCCACCTTTCCTGGAGGTTCCTCTGGAAACACCATATATTTT. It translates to CATFPGGSSGNTIYF.

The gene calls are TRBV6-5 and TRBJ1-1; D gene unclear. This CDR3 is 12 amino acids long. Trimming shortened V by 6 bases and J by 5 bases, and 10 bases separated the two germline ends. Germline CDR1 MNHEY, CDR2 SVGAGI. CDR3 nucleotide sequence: TGTGCCAGCAGGGACGGAGTGACTGAAGCTTTCTTT. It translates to CASRDGVTEAFF.

The CDR3 sequence: CASSLAKGLAGDNEQFF. In DNA form, the CDR3 reads TGCGCCAGCAGCTTGGCAAAGGGACTAGCGGGGGACAATGAGCAGTTCTTC. The rearrangement uses TRBV5-1 and TRBJ2-1, with TRBD2 matching over 14 bases. J was trimmed by 5 bases and V by 0 bases; bases with no gene match: 4. The CDR3 is 17 residues long. Looked up from germline, CDR1 is SGHRS and CDR2 is YFSETQ. Complete variable domain (other parts from reference TRBV5-1 and TRBJ2-1): KAGVTQTPRYLIKTRGQQVTLSCSPISGHRSVSWYQQTPGQGLQFLFEYFSETQRNKGNFPGRFSGRQFSNSRSEMNVSTLELGDSALYLCASSLAKGLAGDNEQFFGPGTRLTVL.

The CDR3 coding sequence is TGTGCCAGCAGCAAACCAAGTGGGGGGCCCTACTATGGCTACACCTTC. Its translation: CASSKPSGGPYYGYTF. The rearrangement links TRBV21-1 to TRBJ1-2. TRBV21-1 counts as a pseudogene. The CDR3 sequence is 16 residues long.

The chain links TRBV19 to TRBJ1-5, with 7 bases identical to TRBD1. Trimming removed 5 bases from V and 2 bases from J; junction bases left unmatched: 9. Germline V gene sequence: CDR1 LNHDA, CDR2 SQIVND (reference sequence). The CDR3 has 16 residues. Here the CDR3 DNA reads TGTGCCAGTAGTGGGGAAGACAGGGTCGGCAATCAGCCCCAGCATTTT. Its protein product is CASSGEDRVGNQPQHF. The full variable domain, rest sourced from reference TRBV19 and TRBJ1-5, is DGGITQSPKYLFRKEGQNVTLSCEQNLNHDAMYWYRQDPGQGLRLIYYSQIVNDFQKGDIAEGYSVSREKKESFPLTVTSAQKNPTAFYLCASSGEDRVGNQPQHFGDGTRLSIL.

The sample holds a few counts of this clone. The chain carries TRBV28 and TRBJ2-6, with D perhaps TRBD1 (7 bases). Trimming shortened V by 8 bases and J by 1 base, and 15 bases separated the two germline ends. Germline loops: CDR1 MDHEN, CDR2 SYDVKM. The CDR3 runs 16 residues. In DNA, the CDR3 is TGTGCCAGCGGCGGGACAGACCTTTCTGGGGCCAACGTCCTGACTTTC. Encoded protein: CASGGTDLSGANVLTF.